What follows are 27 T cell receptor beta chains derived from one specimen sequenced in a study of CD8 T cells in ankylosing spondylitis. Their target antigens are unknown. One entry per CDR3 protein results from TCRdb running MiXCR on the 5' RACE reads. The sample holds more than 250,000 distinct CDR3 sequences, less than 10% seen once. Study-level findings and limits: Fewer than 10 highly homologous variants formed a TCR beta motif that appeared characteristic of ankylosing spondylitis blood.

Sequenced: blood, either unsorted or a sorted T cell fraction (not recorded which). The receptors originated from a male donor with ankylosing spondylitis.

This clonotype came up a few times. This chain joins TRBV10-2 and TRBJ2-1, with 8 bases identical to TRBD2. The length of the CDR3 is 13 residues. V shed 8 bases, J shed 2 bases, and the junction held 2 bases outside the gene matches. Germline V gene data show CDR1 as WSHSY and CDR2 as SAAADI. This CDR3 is CASRSGAYNEQFF. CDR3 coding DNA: TGCGCCAGCCGTAGCGGGGCCTACAATGAGCAGTTCTTC.

CDR3 DNA: TGTGCCAGCAGCCCCGCGGGGGTGCCCAAAGAGACCCAGTACTTC. Its translation is CASSPAGVPKETQYF. This chain uses TRBV7-3 with TRBJ2-5; 7 nucleotides align to TRBD2. V gave up 5 bases and J gave up 3 bases; unmatched junction bases: 9. The CDR3 is made up of 15 amino acids. In germline, CDR1 is SGHTA, CDR2 FQGTGA.

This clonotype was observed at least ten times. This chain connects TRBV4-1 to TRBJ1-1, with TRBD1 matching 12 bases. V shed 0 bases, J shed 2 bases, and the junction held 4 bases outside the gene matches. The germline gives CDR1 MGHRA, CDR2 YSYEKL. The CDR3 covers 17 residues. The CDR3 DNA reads TGCGCCAGCAGCCAAGACCCCGGGACAGGGGGCAACACTGAAGCTTTCTTT. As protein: CASSQDPGTGGNTEAFF.

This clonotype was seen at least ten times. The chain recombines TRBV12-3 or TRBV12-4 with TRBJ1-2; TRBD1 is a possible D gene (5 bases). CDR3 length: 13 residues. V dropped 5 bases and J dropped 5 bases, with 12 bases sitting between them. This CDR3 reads CASSPRTGYGYTF. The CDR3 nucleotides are TGTGCCAGCAGTCCTCGTACAGGATATGGCTACACCTTC.

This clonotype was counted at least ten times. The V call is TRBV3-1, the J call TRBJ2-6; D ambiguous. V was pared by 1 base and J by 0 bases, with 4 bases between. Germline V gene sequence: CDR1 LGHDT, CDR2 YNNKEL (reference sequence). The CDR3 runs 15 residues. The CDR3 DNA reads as TGTGCCAGCAGCCAAGGTTTCTCTGGGGCCAACGTCCTGACTTTC. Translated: CASSQGFSGANVLTF.

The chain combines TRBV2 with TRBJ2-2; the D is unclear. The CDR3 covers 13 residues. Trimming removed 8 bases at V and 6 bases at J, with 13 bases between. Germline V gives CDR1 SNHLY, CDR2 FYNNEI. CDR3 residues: CASARRESGELFF. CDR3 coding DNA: TGTGCCAGCGCACGTCGTGAGTCCGGGGAGCTGTTTTTT. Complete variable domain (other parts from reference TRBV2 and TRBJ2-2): EPEVTQTPSHQVTQMGQEVILRCVPISNHLYFYWYRQILGQKVEFLVSFYNNEISEKSEIFDDQFSVERPDGSNFTLKIRSTKLEDSAMYFCASARRESGELFFGEGSRLTVL.

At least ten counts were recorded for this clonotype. The DNA for the CDR3 is TGCAGCGTTGAAGGACTAGCGGGTGTTTACAATGAGCAGTTCTTC. Amino acid sequence: CSVEGLAGVYNEQFF. V is TRBV29-1 and J is TRBJ2-1; 10 nucleotides match TRBD2. From germline, CDR1 is SQVTM and CDR2 ANQGSEA. Trimming took 1 base from V and 4 from J; bases not matched to a gene: 4. This CDR3 comprises 15 residues.

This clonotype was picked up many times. Here the CDR3 reads CASSPPNRGQGEQYF. For the CDR3, the DNA is TGTGCCAGCAGCCCTCCGAACAGGGGGCAGGGGGAGCAGTACTTC. The J gene is TRBJ2-7, the V gene TRBV4-2; 9 nucleotides match TRBD1. The germline V gene encodes CDR1 LGHNA and CDR2 YNFKEQ. Unmatched junction bases numbered 11, after V lost 4 bases and J lost 7 bases. The CDR3 spans 15 residues.

DNA for the CDR3: TGTGCCAGCAGCTTAGCGCGTAGTAGCCGCACCCTCGAGCAGTACTTC. Its protein is CASSLARSSRTLEQYF. The V gene is TRBV7-2, the J gene TRBJ2-7; D call uncertain. The length of the CDR3 is 16 residues. From germline, CDR1 is SGHTA and CDR2 FQGNSA. The germline V and J ends were trimmed by 0 bases and 6 bases, with 18 bases remaining between them. Full variable domain (outside the CDR3, taken from reference TRBV7-2 and TRBJ2-7): GAGVSQSPSNKVTEKGKDVELRCDPISGHTALYWYRQSLGQGLEFLIYFQGNSAPDKSGLPSDRFSAERTGGSVSTLTIQRTQQEDSAVYLCASSLARSSRTLEQYFGPGTRLTVT.

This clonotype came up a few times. The CDR3 here is CASSFSLAGTYEQYF. In nucleotides, the CDR3 is TGTGCCAGCAGTTTTTCACTAGCGGGAACCTACGAGCAGTACTTC. This chain uses TRBV28 with TRBJ2-7; TRBD2 aligns across 10 bases. The germline gives CDR1 MDHEN, CDR2 SYDVKM. V dropped 3 bases and J dropped 2; count of bases not matched to a gene: 4. The CDR3 runs to 15 residues.

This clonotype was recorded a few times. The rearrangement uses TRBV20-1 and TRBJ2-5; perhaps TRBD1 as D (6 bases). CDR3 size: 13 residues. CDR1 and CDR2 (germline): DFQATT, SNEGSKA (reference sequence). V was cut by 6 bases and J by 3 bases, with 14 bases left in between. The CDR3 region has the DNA TGCAGTGCCAACGGACAGACCGAAGAGACCCAGTACTTC. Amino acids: CSANGQTEETQYF.

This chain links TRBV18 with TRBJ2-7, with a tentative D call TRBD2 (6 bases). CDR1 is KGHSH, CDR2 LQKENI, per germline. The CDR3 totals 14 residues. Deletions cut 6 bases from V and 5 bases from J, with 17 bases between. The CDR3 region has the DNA TGTGCCAGCTCCCGCGGGGACGCCTGGGACGAGCAGTACTTC. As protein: CASSRGDAWDEQYF.

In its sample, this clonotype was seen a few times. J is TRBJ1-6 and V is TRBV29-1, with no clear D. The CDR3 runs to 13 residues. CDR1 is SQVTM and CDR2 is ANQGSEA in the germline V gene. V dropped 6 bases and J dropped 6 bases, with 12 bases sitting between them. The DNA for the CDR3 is TGCAGCGTCCCGGGCGCAGTTAATTCACCCCTCCACTTT. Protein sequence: CSVPGAVNSPLHF.

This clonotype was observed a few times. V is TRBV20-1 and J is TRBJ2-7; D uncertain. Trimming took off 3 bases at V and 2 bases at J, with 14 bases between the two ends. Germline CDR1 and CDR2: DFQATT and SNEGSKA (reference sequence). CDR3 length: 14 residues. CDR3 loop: CSASGVGPTYEQYF. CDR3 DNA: TGCAGTGCTAGTGGCGTTGGACCGACCTACGAGCAGTACTTC.

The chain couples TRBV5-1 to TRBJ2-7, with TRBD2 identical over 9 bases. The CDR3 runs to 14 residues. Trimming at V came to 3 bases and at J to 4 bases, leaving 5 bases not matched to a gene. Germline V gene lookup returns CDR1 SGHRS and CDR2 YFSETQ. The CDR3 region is CASSSGLAQYEQYF. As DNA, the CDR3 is TGCGCCAGCAGCTCCGGACTAGCGCAGTACGAGCAGTACTTC.

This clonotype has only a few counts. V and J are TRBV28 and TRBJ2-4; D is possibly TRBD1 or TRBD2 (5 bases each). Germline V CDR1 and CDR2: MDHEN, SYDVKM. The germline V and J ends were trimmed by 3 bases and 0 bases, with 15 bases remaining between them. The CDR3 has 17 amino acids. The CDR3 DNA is TGTGCCAGCAGTTTGGCCGGGACGGGGTTAGCCAAAAACATTCAGTACTTC. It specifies CASSLAGTGLAKNIQYF.

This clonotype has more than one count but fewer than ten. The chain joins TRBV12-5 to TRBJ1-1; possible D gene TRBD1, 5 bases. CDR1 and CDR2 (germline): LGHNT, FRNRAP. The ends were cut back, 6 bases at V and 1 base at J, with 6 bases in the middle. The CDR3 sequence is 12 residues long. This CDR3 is CASGTANTEAFF. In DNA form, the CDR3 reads TGTGCTAGTGGGACAGCGAACACTGAAGCTTTCTTT. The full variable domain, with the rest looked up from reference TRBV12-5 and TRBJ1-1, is DARVTQTPRHKVTEMGQEVTMRCQPILGHNTVFWYRQTMMQGLELLAYFRNRAPLDDSGMPKDRFSAEMPDATLATLKIQPSEPRDSAVYFCASGTANTEAFFGQGTRLTVV.

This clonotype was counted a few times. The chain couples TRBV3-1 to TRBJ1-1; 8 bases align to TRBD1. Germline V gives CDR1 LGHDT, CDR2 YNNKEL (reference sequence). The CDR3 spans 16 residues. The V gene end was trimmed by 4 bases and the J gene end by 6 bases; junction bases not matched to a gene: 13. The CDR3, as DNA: TGTGCCAGCAGCCCAGGACAGGGACGCCGGGTCGCTGAAGCTTTCTTT. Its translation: CASSPGQGRRVAEAFF.

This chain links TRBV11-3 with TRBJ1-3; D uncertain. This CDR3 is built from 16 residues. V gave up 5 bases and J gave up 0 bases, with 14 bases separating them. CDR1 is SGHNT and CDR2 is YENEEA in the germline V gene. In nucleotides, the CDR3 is TGTGCCAGCAGCCCCAACATGGATCACTCTGGAAACACCATATATTTT. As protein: CASSPNMDHSGNTIYF.

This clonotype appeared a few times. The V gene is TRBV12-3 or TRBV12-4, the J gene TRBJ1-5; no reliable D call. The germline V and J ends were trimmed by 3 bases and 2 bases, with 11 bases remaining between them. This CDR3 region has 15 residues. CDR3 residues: CASSFGRSGNQPQHF. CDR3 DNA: TGTGCCAGCAGTTTTGGACGGAGTGGCAATCAGCCCCAGCATTTT.

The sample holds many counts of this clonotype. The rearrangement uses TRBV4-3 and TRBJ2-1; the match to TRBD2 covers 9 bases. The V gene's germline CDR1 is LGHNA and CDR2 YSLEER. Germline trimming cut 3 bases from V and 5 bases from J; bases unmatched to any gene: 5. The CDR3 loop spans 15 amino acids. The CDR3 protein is CASSQGLAGNNEQFF. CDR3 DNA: TGCGCCAGCAGCCAGGGCCTAGCGGGGAACAATGAGCAGTTCTTC.

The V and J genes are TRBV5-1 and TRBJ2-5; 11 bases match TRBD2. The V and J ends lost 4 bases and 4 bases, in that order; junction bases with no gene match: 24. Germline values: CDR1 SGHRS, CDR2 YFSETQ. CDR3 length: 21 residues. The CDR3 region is CASSADRGPLAGGPVTETQYF. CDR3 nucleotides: TGCGCCAGCAGCGCCGACAGGGGCCCTTTAGCGGGAGGGCCTGTAACAGAGACCCAGTACTTC.

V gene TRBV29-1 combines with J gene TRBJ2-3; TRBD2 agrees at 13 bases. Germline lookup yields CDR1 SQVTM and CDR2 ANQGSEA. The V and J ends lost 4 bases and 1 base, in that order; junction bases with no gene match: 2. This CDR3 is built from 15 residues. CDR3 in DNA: TGCAGCGTTGTAACTAGCGGGAGGGGCACAGATACGCAGTATTTT. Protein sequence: CSVVTSGRGTDTQYF.

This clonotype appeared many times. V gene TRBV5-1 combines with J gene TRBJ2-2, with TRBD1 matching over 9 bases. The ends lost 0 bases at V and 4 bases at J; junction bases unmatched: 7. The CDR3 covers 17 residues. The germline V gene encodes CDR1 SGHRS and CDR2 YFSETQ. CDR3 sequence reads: CASSLAPQGAVTGELFF. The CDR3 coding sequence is TGCGCCAGCAGCTTGGCACCACAGGGGGCAGTCACCGGGGAGCTGTTTTTT.

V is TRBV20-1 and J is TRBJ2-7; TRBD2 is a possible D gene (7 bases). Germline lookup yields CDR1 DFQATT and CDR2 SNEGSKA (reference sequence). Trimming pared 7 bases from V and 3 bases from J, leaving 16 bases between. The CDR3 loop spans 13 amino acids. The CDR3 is CSVGGQGRYEQYF. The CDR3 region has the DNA TGCAGTGTGGGGGGGCAGGGTCGCTACGAGCAGTACTTC.

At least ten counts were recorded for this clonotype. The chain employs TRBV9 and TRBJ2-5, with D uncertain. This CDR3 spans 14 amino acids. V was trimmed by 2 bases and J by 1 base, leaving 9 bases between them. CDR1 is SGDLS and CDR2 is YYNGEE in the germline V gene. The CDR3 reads CASSVGGIQETQYF. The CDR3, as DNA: TGTGCCAGCAGCGTGGGCGGAATCCAAGAGACCCAGTACTTC.

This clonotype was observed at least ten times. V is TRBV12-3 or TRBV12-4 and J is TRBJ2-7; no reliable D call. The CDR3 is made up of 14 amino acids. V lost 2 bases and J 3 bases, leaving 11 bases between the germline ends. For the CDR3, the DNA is TGTGCCAGCAGTTTACCGGGCACGGTCTACGAGCAGTACTTC. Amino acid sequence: CASSLPGTVYEQYF.